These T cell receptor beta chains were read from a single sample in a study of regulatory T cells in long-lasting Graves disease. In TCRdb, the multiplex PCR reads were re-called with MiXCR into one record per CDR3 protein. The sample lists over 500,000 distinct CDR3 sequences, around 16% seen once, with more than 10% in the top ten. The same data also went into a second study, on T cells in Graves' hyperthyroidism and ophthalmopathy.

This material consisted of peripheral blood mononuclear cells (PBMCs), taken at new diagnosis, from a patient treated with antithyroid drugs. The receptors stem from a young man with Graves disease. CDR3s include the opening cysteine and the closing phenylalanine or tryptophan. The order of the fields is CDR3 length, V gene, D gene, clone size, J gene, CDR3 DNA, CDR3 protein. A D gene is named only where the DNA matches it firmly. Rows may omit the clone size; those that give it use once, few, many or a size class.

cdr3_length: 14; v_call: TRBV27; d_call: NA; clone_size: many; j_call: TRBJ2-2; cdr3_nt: TGTGCCAGCAGTTCAGGGGTTCAAACCGGGGAGCTGTTTTTT; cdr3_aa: CASSSGVQTGELFF
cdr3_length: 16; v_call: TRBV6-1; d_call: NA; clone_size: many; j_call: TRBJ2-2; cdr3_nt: TGTGCCAGCAGCACTCATAGGACAGACATAGGAGGGGAGCTGTTTTTT; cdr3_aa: CASSTHRTDIGGELFF
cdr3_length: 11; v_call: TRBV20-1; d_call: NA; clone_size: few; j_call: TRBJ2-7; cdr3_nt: TGCAGTGCTACCCATACCTACGAGCAGTACTTC; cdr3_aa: CSATHTYEQYF
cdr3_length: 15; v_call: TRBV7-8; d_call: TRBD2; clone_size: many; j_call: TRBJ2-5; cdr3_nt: TGTGCCAGCAGCCCGCGGCAGCGGGGTGGGGAGACCCAGTACTTC; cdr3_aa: CASSPRQRGGETQYF
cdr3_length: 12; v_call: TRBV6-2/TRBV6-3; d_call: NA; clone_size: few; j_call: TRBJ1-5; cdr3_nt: TGTGCCAGCAGTGACCAGGTTCGGCCCCAGCATTTT; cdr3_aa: CASSDQVRPQHF
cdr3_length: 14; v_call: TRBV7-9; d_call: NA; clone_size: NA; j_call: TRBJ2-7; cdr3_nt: TGTGCCAGCAGCTTAGATTCAGGGGCGGATGAGCAGTACTTC; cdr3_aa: CASSLDSGADEQYF
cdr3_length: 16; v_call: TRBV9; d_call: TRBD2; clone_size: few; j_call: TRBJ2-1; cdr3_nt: TGTGCCAGCAACGCGGGCGGGAGTACCTCCTACAATGAGCAGTTCTTC; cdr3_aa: CASNAGGSTSYNEQFF
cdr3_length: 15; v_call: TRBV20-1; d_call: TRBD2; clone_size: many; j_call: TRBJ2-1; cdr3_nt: TGCAGTGCTAGAGAGCCAGCGGGAGGGGGAAATGAGCAGTTCTTC; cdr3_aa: CSAREPAGGGNEQFF
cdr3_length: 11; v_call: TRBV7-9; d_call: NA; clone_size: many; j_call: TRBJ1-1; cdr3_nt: TGTGCCAGCAGCTTAGGGACCTGGGCTTTCTTT; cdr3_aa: CASSLGTWAFF
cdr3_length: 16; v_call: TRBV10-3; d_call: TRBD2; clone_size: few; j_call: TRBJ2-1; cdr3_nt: TGTGCCATCGGATCCGGGACTAGCGGGTTGTACAATGAGCAGTTCTTC; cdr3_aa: CAIGSGTSGLYNEQFF
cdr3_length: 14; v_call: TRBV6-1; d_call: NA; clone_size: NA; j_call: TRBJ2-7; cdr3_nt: TGTGCCAGCAGATCGATAGGACAGCCCCCCGAGCAGTACTTC; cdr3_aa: CASRSIGQPPEQYF
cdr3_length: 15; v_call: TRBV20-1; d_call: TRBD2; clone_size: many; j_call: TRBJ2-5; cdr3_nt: TGCAGTGTCTACCCCCAGCGAGCGGGACAAGAGACCCAGTACTTC; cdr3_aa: CSVYPQRAGQETQYF
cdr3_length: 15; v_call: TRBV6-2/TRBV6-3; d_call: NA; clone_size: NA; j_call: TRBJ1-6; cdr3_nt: TGTGCCAGCGACGCGGGCCCCGGACGGTATTCACCCCTCCACTTT; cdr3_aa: CASDAGPGRYSPLHF
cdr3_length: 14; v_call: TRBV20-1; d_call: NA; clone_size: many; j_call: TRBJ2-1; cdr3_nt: TGCAGTGCTAGAGTCGTTATAGCTGGCAATGAGCAGTTCTTC; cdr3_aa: CSARVVIAGNEQFF
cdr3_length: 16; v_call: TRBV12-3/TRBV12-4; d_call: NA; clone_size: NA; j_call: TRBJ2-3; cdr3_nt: TGTGCCAGCAGTCCCTACGGCCCTGTCGGGGCAGATACGCAGTATTTT; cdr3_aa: CASSPYGPVGADTQYF
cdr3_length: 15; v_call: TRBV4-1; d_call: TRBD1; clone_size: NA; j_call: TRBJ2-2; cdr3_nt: TGCGCCAGCAGCCCCTTGACAGGGGGCCCAGGGGAGCTGTTTTTT; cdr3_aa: CASSPLTGGPGELFF
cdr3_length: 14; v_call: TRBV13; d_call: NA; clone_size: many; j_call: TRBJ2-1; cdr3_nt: TGTGCCAGCAGCTTGACGTCAGACCCCCATGAGCAGTTCTTC; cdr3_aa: CASSLTSDPHEQFF
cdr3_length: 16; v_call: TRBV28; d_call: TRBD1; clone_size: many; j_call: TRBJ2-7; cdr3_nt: TGTGCCAGCAGTCCTGACCTAAGTGACAGGGCCGACGAGCAGTACTTC; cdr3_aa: CASSPDLSDRADEQYF
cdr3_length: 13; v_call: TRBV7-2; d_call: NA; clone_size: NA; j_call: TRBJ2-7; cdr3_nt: TGTGCCAGCAGCTTTGGCGGGCGGTACGAGCAGTACTTC; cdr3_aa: CASSFGGRYEQYF
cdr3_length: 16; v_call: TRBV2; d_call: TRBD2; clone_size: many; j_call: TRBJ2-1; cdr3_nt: TGTGCCAGCAGTGAGGGAATAGCGGGGGGGGACAATGAGCAGTTCTTC; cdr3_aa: CASSEGIAGGDNEQFF
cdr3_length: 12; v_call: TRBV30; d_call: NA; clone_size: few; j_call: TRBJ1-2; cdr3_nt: TGTGCCTGGAACCTGGACCCCTATGGCTACACCTTC; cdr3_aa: CAWNLDPYGYTF
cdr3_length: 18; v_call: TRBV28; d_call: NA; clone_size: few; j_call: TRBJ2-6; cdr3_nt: TGTGCCAGCAGTCCCAAGGGGTTAAGGAATCCTGGGGCCAACGTCCTGACTTTC; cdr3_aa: CASSPKGLRNPGANVLTF
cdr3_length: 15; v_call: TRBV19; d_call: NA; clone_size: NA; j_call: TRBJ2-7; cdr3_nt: TGTGCCAGTTCCCTCCAGGGGGGCAGCACCTACGAGCAGTACTTC; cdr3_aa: CASSLQGGSTYEQYF
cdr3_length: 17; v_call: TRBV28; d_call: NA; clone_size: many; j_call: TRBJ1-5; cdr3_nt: TGTGCCAGCAGTTTATCCCCCCGGACCTATAGCAATCAGCCCCAGCATTTT; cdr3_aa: CASSLSPRTYSNQPQHF
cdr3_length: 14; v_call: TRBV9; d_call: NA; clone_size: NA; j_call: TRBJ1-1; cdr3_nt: TGTGCCAGCAGCGTAGGCAGCTTACTCACTGAAGCTTTCTTT; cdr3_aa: CASSVGSLLTEAFF
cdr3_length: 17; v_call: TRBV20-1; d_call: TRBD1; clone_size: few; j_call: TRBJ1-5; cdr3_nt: TGCAGTGCCCCCAACAGGGGCAGGGGGCGAGTCAATCAGCCCCAGCATTTT; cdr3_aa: CSAPNRGRGRVNQPQHF
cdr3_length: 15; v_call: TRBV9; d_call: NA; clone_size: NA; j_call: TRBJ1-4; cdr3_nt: TGTGCCAGCAGCGCCTCGACAGGAATTAATGAAAAACTGTTTTTT; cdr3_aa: CASSASTGINEKLFF